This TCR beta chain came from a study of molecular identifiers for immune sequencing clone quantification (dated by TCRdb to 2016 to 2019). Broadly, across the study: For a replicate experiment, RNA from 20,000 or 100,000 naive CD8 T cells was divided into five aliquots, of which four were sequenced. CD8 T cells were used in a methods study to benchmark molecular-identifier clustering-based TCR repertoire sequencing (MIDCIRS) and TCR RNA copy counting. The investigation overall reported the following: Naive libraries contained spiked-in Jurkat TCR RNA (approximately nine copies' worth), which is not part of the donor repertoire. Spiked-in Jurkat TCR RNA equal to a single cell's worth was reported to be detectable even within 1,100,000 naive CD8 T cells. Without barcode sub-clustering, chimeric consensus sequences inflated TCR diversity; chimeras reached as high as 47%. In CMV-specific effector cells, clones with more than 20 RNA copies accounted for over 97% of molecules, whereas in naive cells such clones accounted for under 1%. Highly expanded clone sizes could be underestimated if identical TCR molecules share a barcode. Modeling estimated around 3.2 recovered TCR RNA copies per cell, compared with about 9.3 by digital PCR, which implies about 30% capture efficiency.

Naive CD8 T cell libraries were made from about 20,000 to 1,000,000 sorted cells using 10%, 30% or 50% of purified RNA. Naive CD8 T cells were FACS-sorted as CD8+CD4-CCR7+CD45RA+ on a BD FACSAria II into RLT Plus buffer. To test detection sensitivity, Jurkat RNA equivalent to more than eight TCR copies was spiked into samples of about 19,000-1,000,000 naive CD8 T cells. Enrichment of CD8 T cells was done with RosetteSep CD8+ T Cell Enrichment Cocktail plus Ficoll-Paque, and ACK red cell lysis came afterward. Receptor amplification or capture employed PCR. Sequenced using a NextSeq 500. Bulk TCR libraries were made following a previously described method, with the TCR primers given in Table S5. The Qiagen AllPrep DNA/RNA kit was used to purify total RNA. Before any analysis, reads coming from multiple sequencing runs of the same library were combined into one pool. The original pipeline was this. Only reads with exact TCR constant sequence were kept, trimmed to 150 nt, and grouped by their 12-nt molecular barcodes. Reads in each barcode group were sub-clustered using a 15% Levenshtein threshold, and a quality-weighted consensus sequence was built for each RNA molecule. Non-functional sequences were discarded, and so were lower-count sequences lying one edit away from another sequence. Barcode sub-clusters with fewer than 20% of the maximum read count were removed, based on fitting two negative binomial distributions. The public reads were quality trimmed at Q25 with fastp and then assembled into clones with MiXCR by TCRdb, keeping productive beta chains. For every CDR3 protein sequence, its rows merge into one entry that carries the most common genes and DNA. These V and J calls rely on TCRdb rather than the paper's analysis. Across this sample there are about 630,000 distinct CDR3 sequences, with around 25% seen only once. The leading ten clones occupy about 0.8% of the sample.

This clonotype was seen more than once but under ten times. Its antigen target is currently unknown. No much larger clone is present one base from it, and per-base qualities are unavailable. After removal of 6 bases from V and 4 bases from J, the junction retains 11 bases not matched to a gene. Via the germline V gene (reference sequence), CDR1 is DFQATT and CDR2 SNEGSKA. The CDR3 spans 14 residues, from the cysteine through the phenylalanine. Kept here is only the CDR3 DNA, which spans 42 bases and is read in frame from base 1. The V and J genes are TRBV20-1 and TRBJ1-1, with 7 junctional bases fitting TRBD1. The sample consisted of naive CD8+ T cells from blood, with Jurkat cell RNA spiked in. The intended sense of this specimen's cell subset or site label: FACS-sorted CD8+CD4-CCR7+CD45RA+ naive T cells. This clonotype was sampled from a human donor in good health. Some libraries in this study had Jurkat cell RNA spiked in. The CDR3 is CSANRRGSGTEAFF. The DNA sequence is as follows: TGCAGTGCAAATCGCAGGGGGTCGGGCACTGAAGCTTTCTTT.